The 3 T cell receptor beta chains reported below all come from one sample, sequenced in a study of blood T cell repertoires in COVID-19. Profiling relied on immunoSEQ multiplex PCR, and the TCRdb table lists in-frame clones only, not all of them. Among about 170,000 clones listed, around 86% were seen once. Sequencing was done on a sample of peripheral blood. The receptors originated from a woman aged 80 or over with COVID-19, enrolled during active disease.

This clone came up once. This chain uses TRBV5-1 with TRBJ2-5; D may be TRBD2 (6 bases). The CDR3 covers 15 residues. In germline, CDR1 is SGHRS, CDR2 YFSETQ. The ends were cut back, 4 bases at V and 4 bases at J, with 17 bases in the middle. Here the CDR3 reads CASSPGTPRRETQYF. The CDR3 region has the DNA TGCGCCAGCAGCCCAGGGACTCCTCGGCGAGAGACCCAGTACTTC.

The V gene is TRBV2, the J gene TRBJ2-7, with 8 nucleotides matching TRBD2. Germline CDR1 reads SNHLY; CDR2 reads FYNNEI. J was trimmed by 6 bases and V by 2 bases; bases with no gene match: 15. This CDR3 comprises 17 residues. The CDR3 nucleotides read TGTGCCAGCAGTGAAAAGGCTAGCGGGCTGGGGTGGCGCGAGCAGTACTTC. Translation: CASSEKASGLGWREQYF.

J is TRBJ2-1 and V is TRBV11-3, with 9 nucleotides matching TRBD2. Per germline, CDR1 SGHNT and CDR2 YENEEA. The CDR3 length is 15 residues. The trim removed 4 bases at V and 5 bases at J, leaving 6 bases unmatched. The CDR3 is CASSSGASGDNEQFF. The DNA for the CDR3 is TGTGCCAGCAGCTCGGGTGCTAGCGGGGACAATGAGCAGTTCTTC.